A single sample gave rise to the 15 T cell receptor beta chains below, sequenced in a study of blood T cell repertoires in COVID-19. Generated by immunoSEQ multiplex PCR, the TCRdb table keeps only in-frame clones and is missing some. The sample lists approximately 240,000 clones; 70% to 85% were seen once. The sequenced sample was peripheral blood. The receptors come from a woman aged 80 or over with active or convalescent COVID-19.

The chain employs TRBV28 and TRBJ1-5, with TRBD1 matching over 10 bases. The CDR3 covers 17 residues. The V segment lost 3 bases and the J segment 9 bases; nucleotides outside the gene matches: 14. Per germline, CDR1 MDHEN and CDR2 SYDVKM. In nucleotides, the CDR3 is TGTGCCAGCAGTTTCCTGACTGGGGACAGGGGCTCATTGCCCCAGCATTTT. Protein: CASSFLTGDRGSLPQHF.

The genes are TRBV7-2 and TRBJ2-1; unclear D gene. Trimming shortened V by 6 bases and J by 3 bases, and 12 bases separated the two germline ends. Germline-derived CDR1 and CDR2 are SGHTA and FQGNSA. The CDR3 runs to 14 residues. The CDR3 spells CASSPEVFYNEQFF. The CDR3 coding sequence is TGTGCCAGCAGTCCCGAGGTCTTCTACAATGAGCAGTTCTTC.

This chain uses TRBV20-1 with TRBJ1-4; TRBD1 is a possible D gene (5 bases). V lost 3 bases and J 5 bases, leaving 16 bases between the germline ends. The germline V gene encodes CDR1 DFQATT and CDR2 SNEGSKA (reference sequence). This CDR3 has 15 amino acids. The CDR3 nucleotides are TGCAGTGCTAGTCCGGTTGGAGGGGAGAATGAAAAACTGTTTTTT. It encodes CSASPVGGENEKLFF.

The V gene is TRBV6-5, the J gene TRBJ1-1, with D uncertain. The CDR3 length is 15 residues. Germline values: CDR1 MNHEY, CDR2 SVGAGI. V shed 5 bases and J shed 0 bases, with 13 bases lying between them. CDR3: CASSNSRRMNTEAFF. CDR3 in DNA: TGTGCCAGCAGTAACAGCAGGCGCATGAACACTGAAGCTTTCTTT.

The V gene is TRBV3-1 (or the pseudogene TRBV3-2), the J gene TRBJ2-3; D ambiguous. Germline CDR1 reads LGHDT; CDR2 reads YNNKEL (reference sequence). The CDR3 runs 18 residues. V was trimmed by 3 bases and J by 0 bases, leaving 19 bases between them. CDR3 protein: CASSQAPQKITSTDTQYF. As DNA, the CDR3 is TGTGCCAGCAGCCAGGCTCCACAGAAAATTACTAGCACAGATACGCAGTATTTT.

The V gene is TRBV4-1, the J gene TRBJ2-2; 10 positions agree with TRBD1. The CDR3 length is 18 residues. Germline V gene sequence: CDR1 MGHRA, CDR2 YSYEKL. V trimming: 0 bases; J trimming: 9 bases; junction bases outside the gene matches: 13. The CDR3 here is CASSQERGRQGAHRELFF. The CDR3 nucleotides are TGCGCCAGCAGCCAAGAAAGAGGAAGACAGGGGGCCCACCGGGAGCTGTTTTTT.

This chain connects TRBV19 to TRBJ1-3, with a possible D match to TRBD1 (5 bases). Trimming stripped 9 bases from V and 0 bases from J, with 9 bases between. The germline V gene has CDR1 LNHDA and CDR2 SQIVND (reference sequence). The CDR3 runs 13 residues. The CDR3 loop is CASRQTSGNTIYF. The CDR3 DNA reads TGTGCCAGCCGACAGACCTCTGGAAACACCATATATTTT.

This rearrangement joins TRBV5-6 to TRBJ1-3; TRBD1 is a possible D gene (6 bases). CDR1 SGHDT and CDR2 YYEEEE come from the germline V gene. The CDR3 has 15 residues. Trimming shortened V by 5 bases and J by 0 bases, and 12 bases separated the two germline ends. CDR3 sequence (DNA): TGTGCCAGCAGGAATACGGACAGCTCTGGAAACACCATATATTTT. This codes for CASRNTDSSGNTIYF.

This chain links TRBV7-2 with TRBJ2-7; D is unclear. The ends were cut back, 1 base at V and 0 bases at J, with 7 bases in the middle. Per germline, CDR1 SGHTA and CDR2 FQGNSA. This CDR3 is built from 14 residues. The CDR3 loop reads CASSLGHLSYEQYF. CDR3 nucleotide sequence: TGTGCCAGCAGCTTAGGACACCTCTCCTACGAGCAGTACTTC.

The chain uses TRBV18 and TRBJ2-1; the match to TRBD1 covers 9 bases. Unmatched junction bases numbered 4, after V lost 4 bases and J lost 3 bases. This CDR3 is 15 amino acids long. Germline assignment: CDR1 KGHSH and CDR2 LQKENI. The CDR3 coding sequence is TGTGCCAGCTCACTAGGGACAGGGAACTACAATGAGCAGTTCTTC. It codes for CASSLGTGNYNEQFF.

Concerning this clone: The sample contains more than one DNA sequence encoding this CDR3. The chain is built from TRBV3-1 (or the pseudogene TRBV3-2) and TRBJ1-1; D remains ambiguous. Germline V gives CDR1 LGHDT, CDR2 YNNKEL (reference sequence). The CDR3 is 13 residues long. The V and J ends lost 1 base and 0 bases respectively, with 3 bases between them. The CDR3 DNA reads TGTGCCAGCAGCCAAGCGGTGAACACTGAAGCTTTCTTT. Translating it yields CASSQAVNTEAFF.

Regarding this clone: Within the sample, other DNA sequences also encode this same CDR3. The gene calls are TRBV9 and TRBJ2-5, with 8 bases that match TRBD2. V gave up 2 bases and J gave up 0 bases; unmatched junction bases: 6. Germline CDR1 SGDLS, CDR2 YYNGEE. CDR3 length equals 16 residues. The CDR3 reads CASSVAAGGHQETQYF. CDR3 DNA sequence: TGTGCCAGCAGCGTGGCGGCGGGGGGCCACCAAGAGACCCAGTACTTC.

The chain combines TRBV27 with TRBJ1-6; D is uncertain. Trimming took 7 bases from V and 10 from J, leaving 26 bases between them. The CDR3 spans 17 residues. The germline CDR1 and CDR2 sequences are MNHEY and SMNVEV (reference sequence). The CDR3 region is CASTRLIIPGSVSPLHF. The CDR3 bases are TGTGCCAGCACCCGCCTCATAATCCCGGGGTCGGTATCACCCCTCCACTTT.

The V gene is TRBV7-2, the J gene TRBJ2-7, with 7 bases aligning to TRBD2. The germline V gene encodes CDR1 SGHTA and CDR2 FQGNSA. The V gene end was trimmed by 5 bases and the J gene end by 4 bases; junction bases not matched to a gene: 23. The CDR3 has 19 residues. The CDR3 protein is CASSRVGVFVGRAGYEQYF. CDR3 bases: TGTGCCAGCAGCCGGGTGGGGGTTTTTGTGGGGAGGGCCGGTTACGAGCAGTACTTC.

The CDR3: CASSLASGGVRSTDTQYF. CDR3 sequence (DNA): TGCGCCAGCAGCTTGGCAAGCGGGGGCGTCCGCTCGACAGATACGCAGTATTTT. The chain joins TRBV5-1 to TRBJ2-3, with 8 bases that match TRBD2. The CDR3 extends over 18 amino acids. Germline lookup yields CDR1 SGHRS and CDR2 YFSETQ. Trimming at V came to 0 bases and at J to 3 bases, leaving 12 bases not matched to a gene.